The entry below gives a single TCR beta chain sequence along with its context. This clone's antigen is unknown. Base qualities are missing; no much larger clone stands one base away. Preparation of the library involved the immunoSEQ multiplex PCR assay. For the multiplex PCR, a mixture combining 60 forward primers for TCR Vbeta segments and 13 reverse primers for TCR Jbeta segments was used. The CDR3 region of rearranged TCR beta genes was amplified from genomic DNA by a multiplex PCR assay. The Illumina HiSeq System was used to sequence the amplified TCR beta libraries as 87-base-pair reads. The original pipeline was this. A later analysis counted 75 million to 100 million unique TCR beta chains across the 640 or so repertoires, and roughly 11 million of these chains were shared by at least two donors. A nearest-neighbor algorithm error-corrected the raw reads and collapsed the reads into unique sequences, merging closely related sequences to remove PCR and sequencing errors. CDR3 sequences were aligned to IMGT reference sequences to assign V, D and J gene segments. For a sequence to be retained, a match of at least six nucleotides to both a V gene segment and a J gene segment was required. A rearrangement counted as productive if the CDR3 had no stop codons and remained in frame with V and J, and every other rearrangement counted as non-productive. CDR3 was defined according to IMGT convention as the region running from the second conserved V-encoded cysteine to the conserved J-encoded phenylalanine. The earlier analysis of 587 of the donors excluded sequences that lacked an unambiguous match to a single V gene segment. An earlier analysis of fewer than 650 of the donors classified V segments as functional when productive rearrangements were above 56.7% and as segregating when the standard deviation between donors was above 5%. A statistical classification framework was built for diagnosing cytomegalovirus status from the catalog of TCR beta chain sequences. A later analysis assigned V and J genes by comparing TCR nucleotide sequences with IMGT/GENE-DB human TR gene sequences. The TCRdist pipeline was used in a later analysis to assign CDR3 sequences and most-parsimonious VDJ recombination scenarios. In a later analysis, every TCR beta chain was defined by the combination of its CDR3 amino acid sequence and its V-gene family, and reads without a unique V-gene family were dropped. To address suspected cross-contamination and a sequencing artifact, a later analysis removed 450 to 700 highly shared, low-generation-probability nucleotide sequences. In a later analysis, a clonal expansion index for each public chain was calculated from normalized within-repertoire ranks of inferred template counts. In a later analysis, generation probabilities were computed using a VDJ recombination model fitted to out-of-frame rearrangements, and the results were checked against IGoR. In a later analysis, hypergeometric tests were used to score TCR-TCR, TCR-HLA and TCR-CMV co-occurrence, with a repertoire-size bias correction applied to TCR pairs. To estimate false discovery rates, a later analysis permuted the HLA or CMV assignments 20 times. A later analysis grouped co-occurring TCRs with DBSCAN, adding TCRdist sequence similarity when clustering within HLA-allele-positive subsets. For co-occurrence clustering, repertoires with fewer than 30,000 or more than 120,000 public chains were excluded, along with four to six repertoires with anomalous nucleotide sharing. The clones in this table, taken by TCRdb from immuneACCESS, are in-frame only. Not every clone is retained; where verified, under half of the shortfall comes from an unresolved V gene, and the cause of the rest is unknown. V, J and clone size were drawn from that table, and D and trimming were deduced from the DNA. In this sample the table shows 150,000 to 200,000 clones, about 76% of which occur a single time. The ten top clones hold around 1.6% of the sample.

The data were taken from a study of cytomegalovirus exposure and HLA in healthy donors (dated by TCRdb to 2016 to 2017). Regarding the research as a whole: According to an earlier analysis of 587 of the donors, about 179 million T cells yielded 100 million or so unique TCR beta sequences and around 300 Gb of sequence data. Every discovery cohort repertoire had been produced on one sequencing platform. Typing coverage differed by locus: A, B, C, DRB1 and DQB1 were typed in about 620-630 donors, DQA1 in roughly 510, DPA1 in 606, and DPB1 in approximately 450. Using immunosequencing, the study profiled T cell repertoires from approximately 700 subjects and related those repertoires to cytomegalovirus serostatus. High-throughput TCR immunosequencing, statistical association of individual TCRs with disease status, and machine learning were combined to predict cytomegalovirus infection status. In a later analysis, previously published TCR beta repertoires from roughly 710 donors were re-analyzed and high-resolution HLA genotyping was added so that TCR occurrence patterns could be studied. Genome-wide SNP genotypes for about 55% of the roughly 670 donors were used in a later genetic analysis, which treated that subset as a discovery cohort. Donor age, sex, ethnicity and CMV serostatus were compiled alongside the repertoire data. On average, roughly 200,000 unique TCR beta nucleotide sequences were sequenced per donor among about 400 genotyped donors of the cohort, with 15% to 20% of those sequences being non-productive. In the later analysis, no new phenotypic data were used to find candidate immune exposures; instead, reliance was placed on TCR beta sequences and their occurrence across donors. Around 320 gigabases of sequencing data and approximately 85 million unique TCR sequences were included in an early release covering about 700 HLA-typed donors. The study was designed to test whether signatures of past pathogen exposure could be identified by cataloging public T cell receptors. Besides the first cohort of 500 to 700 subjects, a separate validation cohort made up of 95 to 150 different subjects was used. The genetic ancestry cluster associated with self-reported Caucasian donors included over 80% of the 350 to 500 genotyped donors. HLA typing included class I and class II loci at four-digit resolution. An earlier analysis of about 620 of the donors applied high-throughput TCR beta sequencing to assess whether each TCR beta V gene segment acted as functional or pseudogenic. A few DR-DQ haplotypes were handled as single units for association and clustering because linkage in the cohort was strong.

Study-level results and caveats: Roughly uniform sequencing depth across donors was assumed in presence/absence analyses, although this assumption may not hold. It was suggested by the authors that the approach could potentially be generalized to other disease states and immunological phenotypes. When HLA alleles, especially DR and DQ, strongly co-occurred, attributing TCR associations to individual alleles was difficult. In a later analysis, the rate of TCR association differed among HLA loci, with DRB1 alleles having the most associated TCRs and HLA-C alleles having the fewest. In the study, 150 to 200 TCR beta chains were listed as associated with cytomegalovirus. In a later analysis, HLA-associated TCR beta chains were found to be more clonally expanded and to have lower generation probabilities than equally common non-associated chains. Specific HLA alleles were associated with 15,000 to 20,000 TCR beta sequences at a false discovery rate of 0.05 in a later analysis. Immune exposure information for the cohort was limited to CMV serostatus. In a later genetic analysis, fewer N-insertions in productive TCRs were reported among donors in an Asian-associated ancestry cluster than the roughly 700-donor mean. A further reported finding was that TCR beta sequences accurately predicted the HLA-A and HLA-B alleles for most subjects in the first cohort. A group of highly shared sequence variants was considered likely to be a technical artifact of the sequencing pipeline. An earlier analysis of 450 to 750 of the donors showed that most TCR beta V segments appeared in productive rearrangements either about 90% or about 30% of the time, which broadly matched IMGT annotations. A later analysis reported that several top co-occurrence clusters appeared linked to parvovirus B19, influenza, CMV and Epstein-Barr virus. The cohort was sequenced for TCR beta chains only, and without alpha or paired-chain data the features that could be detected were limited. Linkage disequilibrium might explain the correlated functional status among segregating V segments, but an unknown experimental factor could not be ruled out. An association between a missense DCLRE1C variant and V-gene and J-gene trimming of TCR beta chains was found in a later genetic analysis and replicated in an independent cohort. In both the original and validation cohorts, the classifier was reported to diagnose cytomegalovirus status with high specificity and sensitivity. Most TCR sequences were seen in very few donors, while some public TCRs were found in many individuals. A few of the identified cytomegalovirus-associated TCR beta chains were confirmed in vitro to be specific for cytomegalovirus antigens. Because HLA typing was missing for some donors at each locus, association tests included only the typed subset. Around 16 rarely observed V segments, including chromosome 9 orphons, were excluded from the earlier analysis of some 590 of the donors because counts were too low. Most CMV-associated TCR beta chains appeared to be HLA-restricted in a later analysis, and the HLA associations seemed to be driven largely by CMV exposure. Some IMGT-functional V segments, including TRBV6-2 and TRBV6-3, could not be told apart with the 87-base-pair reads, so those segments were excluded.

The cohort was made up of 500 to 850 healthy bone marrow donors. At the time of sampling, all cohort members were nominally healthy, though unrecorded immune exposures were likely present. The donor was CMV seronegative and belonged to the group of 350 or so seronegative cohort members. Each donor provided a peripheral blood sample, and peripheral blood mononuclear cells were used for TCR beta sequencing. Genomic DNA was extracted from the blood cell samples with the Qiagen DNeasy Blood Extraction Kit. For CDR1 and CDR2, the germline V gene lists KGHSH and LQKENI. The CDR3 holds 13 amino acids from the cysteine to the phenylalanine. Only the CDR3 DNA is retained, 39 bases long and in frame from the first base. Clipping removes 2 bases from V and 2 bases from J, with 0 as the unmatched junction base count.

The source is a woman aged 45 to 65 in good health and CMV-seronegative. The sample consisted of PBMCs. Here the chain combines TRBV18 and TRBJ2-7, and 7 junctional nucleotides match TRBD1. Read as DNA, the sequence is TGTGCCAGCTCACCAGGGACAGCCTACGAGCAGTACTTC. Translation gives CASSPGTAYEQYF.